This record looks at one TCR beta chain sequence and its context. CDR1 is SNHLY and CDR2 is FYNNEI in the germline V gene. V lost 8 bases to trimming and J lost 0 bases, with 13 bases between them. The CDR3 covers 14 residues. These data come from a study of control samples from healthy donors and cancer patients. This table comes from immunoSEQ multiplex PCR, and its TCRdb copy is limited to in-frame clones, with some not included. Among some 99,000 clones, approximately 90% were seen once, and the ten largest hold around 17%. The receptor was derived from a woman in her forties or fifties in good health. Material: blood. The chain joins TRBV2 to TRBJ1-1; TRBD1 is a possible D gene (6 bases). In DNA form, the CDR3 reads TGTGCCAGCGGAAGGACAGTCATGAACACTGAAGCTTTCTTT. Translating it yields CASGRTVMNTEAFF.